The present T cell receptor (beta chain) was sequenced within a study of control samples from healthy donors and cancer patients. Here immunoSEQ multiplex PCR was the method, and the copy in TCRdb shows in-frame clones only, minus some. This sample has about 120,000 clones, with approximately 93% found just once. The V segment lost 4 bases and the J segment 6 bases; nucleotides outside the gene matches: 12. This CDR3 spans 16 amino acids. CDR1 and CDR2 from the germline V gene are SEHNR and FQNEAQ (reference sequence). This clone was detected only once. The V gene is TRBV7-9, the J gene TRBJ2-1, with 7 bases lining up with TRBD1. The TCR comes from a man under 40 in good health. Material: blood. As DNA, the CDR3 is TGTGCCAGCAGCTCGCACAGGGGAAAGTACCCCAATGAGCAGTTCTTC. Its translation: CASSSHRGKYPNEQFF.